The entry that follows covers one T cell receptor beta chain sequence. The method was immunoSEQ multiplex PCR; TCRdb's version includes in-frame clones alone and lacks a portion of them. The sample carries some 19,000 clones, 70% to 85% recorded once. The source of the sample is a study of T cells after posttransplantation cyclophosphamide. Busulfan-fludarabine conditioning, marrow transplant, and cyclophosphamide on days +3 and +4 were administered. In germline, CDR1 is SGHTA, CDR2 FQGNSA. The CDR3 runs to 15 residues. The J segment lost 0 bases and the V segment lost 2 bases, leaving 4 bases of the junction unmatched.

J is TRBJ2-7 and V is TRBV7-2, with 7 bases identical to TRBD1. The clonotype originates from a male patient aged 30 to 39 who received an allogeneic stem cell transplant from a related donor, was CMV-positive, and had acute GVHD only. Some T cells may be graft donor cells. Sequencing was performed on PBMCs, taken after an allogeneic stem cell transplant with post-transplant cyclophosphamide. CDR3 sequence reads: CASSLSTGISYEQYF. The CDR3, as DNA: TGTGCCAGCAGCTTATCGACAGGGATCTCCTACGAGCAGTACTTC.